This T cell receptor beta chain comes out of a study of identical twins (TCRdb year 2016). Study-level background: To test whether fetal clonotypes persist, this study deep-sequenced TCR alpha and beta repertoires from monozygotic twins, from unrelated adults of various ages, and from cord blood. To rule out contamination, replicate twin experiments were performed at different times with different library preparation protocols. Study-level results and caveats: Because the same donors could not be followed over many years, conclusions were based on cross-sectional statistical analysis. Compared with coincidental sharing between unrelated individuals, out-of-frame TCR alpha sequences shared between twins had an excess of sequences with low generation probability. Zero-insertion analyses could be partly confounded by invariant T cells such as MAIT and iNKT, though diverse VJ usage argued against such confounding for most clonotypes. Recombination models systematically underestimated out-of-frame TCR alpha sharing in monozygotic twins but agreed with sharing between unrelated individuals. The excess sharing between twins in beta out-of-frame sequences was weaker because fewer shared sequences reduced the signal-to-noise ratio. Fewer insertions were carried by abundant cord blood beta clonotypes; a weaker similar trend was observed in young adult naive repertoires, while no such trend was observed in memory repertoires.

The library was prepared using 5' RACE. The listed sequencing device is Illumina HiSeq 2000. A universal primer binding site was introduced by template switching, and a unique molecular identifier was present in the final cDNA, enabling accurate counting of TCR cDNA molecules. First-strand cDNA for TCR alpha and beta chains was synthesized from specific primers in the conserved constant-segment region. To control for contamination, every cDNA library carried two barcodes: a SMART-Mk sample barcode plus Illumina barcodes. TruSeq adapter sequences along with Illumina sample barcodes were introduced in two successive PCR steps. TCR alpha and beta cDNA libraries were sequenced on the Illumina HiSeq platform with custom primers. Per the authors' processing: Raw reads were processed with MiGEC to extract unique molecular identifiers, and MiXCR was used to determine CDR3 positions. For each individual, recombination models were inferred using an EM algorithm with the repgenHMM and IGoR tools. Shared clonotypes were analyzed with the tcR package in R, and sharing was normalized by the product of cloneset sizes. To study raw recombination without the effects of thymic and clonal selection, out-of-frame nonproductive sequences were analyzed. TCRdb applied fastp at Q25 and MiXCR to the public reads, then kept only in-frame beta chains. CDR3 protein sequences are deduplicated, and each keeps its most common genes and DNA. The V and J calls were determined by TCRdb, not by the authors. The sample profile shows some 590,000 distinct CDR3 sequences; 9.5% to 10% of them were found once. Under 3% of the sample is taken by the ten largest.

This clonotype was observed a few times. Its specific antigen is unknown. There are no base qualities to consult, and no much larger clone falls within one base. V is trimmed back by 0 bases and J by 5 bases, and the junction contains 5 bases that no gene match accounts for. The germline V gene provides CDR1 MNHEY and CDR2 SVGAGI. The CDR3 sequence holds 16 residues, the cysteine and phenylalanine included. This entry keeps only the CDR3 DNA: 48 bases, framed from base 1. Every donor was a healthy Caucasian. The twin cohort consisted of three pairs of female monozygotic twins, all aged roughly 18 to 30 years. Peripheral blood mononuclear cells were the source from which RNA for the TCR libraries was isolated. These data were likewise used in another study, on yellow fever vaccine responses in identical twins. That second publication adds: According to the authors, the vaccine-induced T cell response in identical twins seemed to be partly convergent and partly specific to each individual. In the study, vaccine-responding T cell clones were precisely tracked in identical twins.

The sequence is built from TRBV6-5 and TRBJ2-4, with 9 bases matching TRBD2. This receptor was identified in a woman younger than 35 in good health. The sequenced sample consisted of PBMCs. The bases read TGTGCCAGCAGTTACTCGCGACTAGCGGCTCAAAACATTCAGTACTTC. Protein translation: CASSYSRLAAQNIQYF.